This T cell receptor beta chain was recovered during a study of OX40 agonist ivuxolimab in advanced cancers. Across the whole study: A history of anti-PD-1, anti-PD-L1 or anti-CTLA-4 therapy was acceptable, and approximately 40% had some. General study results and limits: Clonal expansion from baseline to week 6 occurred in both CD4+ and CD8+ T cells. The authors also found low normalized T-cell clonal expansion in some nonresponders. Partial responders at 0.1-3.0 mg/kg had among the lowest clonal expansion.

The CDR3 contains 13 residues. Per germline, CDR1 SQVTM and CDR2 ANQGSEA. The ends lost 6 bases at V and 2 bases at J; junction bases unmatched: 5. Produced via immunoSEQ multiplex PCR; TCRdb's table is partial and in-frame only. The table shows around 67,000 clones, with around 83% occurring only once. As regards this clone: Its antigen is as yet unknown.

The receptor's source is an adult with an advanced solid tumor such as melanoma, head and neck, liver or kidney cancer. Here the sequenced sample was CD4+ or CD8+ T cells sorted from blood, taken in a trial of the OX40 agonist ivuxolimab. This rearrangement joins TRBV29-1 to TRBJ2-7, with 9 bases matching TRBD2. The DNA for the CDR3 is TGCAGCGTGGTCGCTAGCGGGACCTACGAGCAGTACTTC. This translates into CSVVASGTYEQYF.